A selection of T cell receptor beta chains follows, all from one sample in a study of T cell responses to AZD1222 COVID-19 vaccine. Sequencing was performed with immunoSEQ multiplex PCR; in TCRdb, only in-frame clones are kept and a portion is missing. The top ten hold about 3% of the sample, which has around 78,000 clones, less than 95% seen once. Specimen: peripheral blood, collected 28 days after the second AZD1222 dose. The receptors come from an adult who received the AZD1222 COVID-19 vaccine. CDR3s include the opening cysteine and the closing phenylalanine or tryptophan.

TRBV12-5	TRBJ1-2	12	CASGPGGAGYTF
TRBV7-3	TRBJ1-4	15	CASSLSGRSNEKLFF
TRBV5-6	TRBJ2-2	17	CASSSLGGSGRAGELFF
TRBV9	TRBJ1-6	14	CASARTSRDSPLHF
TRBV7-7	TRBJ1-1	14	CASSSYRQTFEAFF
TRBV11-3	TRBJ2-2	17	CASSPNRISGLTGELFF
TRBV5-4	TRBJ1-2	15	CASSLEGQGTYGYTF
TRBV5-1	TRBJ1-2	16	CASSPGRRQHLGGYTF
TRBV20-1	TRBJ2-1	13	CSASPGGQSEQFF
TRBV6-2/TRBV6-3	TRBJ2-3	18	CASSYSSGTVRGSNTQYF
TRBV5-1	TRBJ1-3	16	CASSLEAPGSGNTIYF
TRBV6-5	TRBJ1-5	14	CASKRDSSNQPQHF
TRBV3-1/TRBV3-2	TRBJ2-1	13	CASSQARGDEQFF
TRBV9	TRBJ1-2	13	CASRPGPKGGYTF
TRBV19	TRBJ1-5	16	CASSPGEGSINQPQHF
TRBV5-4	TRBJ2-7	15	CASSLESQGSGEQYF
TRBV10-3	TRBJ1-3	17	CAISAGQGSYSGNTIYF
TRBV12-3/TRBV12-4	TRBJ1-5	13	CASSSRTGQPQHF
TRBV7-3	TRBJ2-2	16	CASSSPKGANTGELFF
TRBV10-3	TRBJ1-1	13	CAISDYAGTEAFF
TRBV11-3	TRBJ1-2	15	CASSLAPGGLYGYTF
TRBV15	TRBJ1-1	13	CATSRAVNTEAFF
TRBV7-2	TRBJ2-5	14	CASSLFFPQETQYF
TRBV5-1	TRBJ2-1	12	CASSLSRRGEFF
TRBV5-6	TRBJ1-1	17	CASSLEGNVPDRYEAFF
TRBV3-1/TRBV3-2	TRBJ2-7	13	CASSRGYPYEQYF
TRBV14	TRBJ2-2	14	CASSQVREPGELFF
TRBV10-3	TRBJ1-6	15	CAISASGRDNSPLHF
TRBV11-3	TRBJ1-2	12	CASSLSNYGYTF
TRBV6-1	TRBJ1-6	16	CASSAPEGARNSPLHF
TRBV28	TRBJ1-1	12	CASSPTSFEAFF
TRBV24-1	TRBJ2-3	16	CATTAGLAGGTDTQYF
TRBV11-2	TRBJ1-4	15	CASSSRRAGDEKLFF
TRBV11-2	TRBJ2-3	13	CASSLDAPDTQYF
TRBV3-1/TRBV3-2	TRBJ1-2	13	CASSRGPQEGYTF
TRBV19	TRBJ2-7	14	CASSGALAGAEQYF
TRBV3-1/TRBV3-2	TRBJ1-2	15	CASSQGYEGGYGYTF
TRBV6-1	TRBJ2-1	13	CASSDELYNEQFF
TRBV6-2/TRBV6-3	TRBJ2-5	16	CASSYPSRGGLETQYF
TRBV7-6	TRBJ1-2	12	CASSPLDYGYTF
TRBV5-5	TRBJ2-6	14	CASSRSVGANVLTF
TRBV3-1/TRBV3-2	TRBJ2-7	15	CASSQVRDPGYEQYF
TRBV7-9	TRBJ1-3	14	CASSFGRSGNTIYF
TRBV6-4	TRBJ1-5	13	CASSQGRNQPQHF
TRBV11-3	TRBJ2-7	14	CASSLGRGSYEQYF
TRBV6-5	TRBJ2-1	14	CASSYKGEYNEQFF
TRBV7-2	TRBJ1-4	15	CASSLDRVRGEKLFF
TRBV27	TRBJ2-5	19	CASSLGYFGGRGIQETQYF
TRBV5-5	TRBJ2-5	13	CASSLSQQETQYF
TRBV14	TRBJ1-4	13	CASSQDVGEKLFF
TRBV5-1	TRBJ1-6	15	CASSSYGTTNSPLHF
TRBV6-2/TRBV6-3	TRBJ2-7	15	CASSYSGTELDEQYF